What follows is one T cell receptor (beta chain) and its context. The data were obtained in a study of blood T cell repertoires in COVID-19. The CDR3 consists of 15 residues. Germline lookup yields CDR1 LNHDA and CDR2 SQIVND (reference sequence). The V and J ends lost 2 bases and 4 bases, in that order; junction bases with no gene match: 6. The assay was immunoSEQ multiplex PCR, and TCRdb's table has in-frame clones only and misses some. The sample yields more than 300,000 clones, roughly 89% seen once. The chain recombines TRBV19 with TRBJ2-7; 9 nucleotides line up with TRBD1. Sequencing input: PBMCs or T cells enriched from blood (not recorded which). This sequence originates from a woman aged 25-40 years who had recovered from COVID-19. The CDR3 DNA is TGTGCCAGTAGTATACTGGGACAGGGACAGTACGAGCAGTACTTC. It specifies CASSILGQGQYEQYF.